Presented here are 5 T cell receptor beta chains from one specimen sequenced in a study of Tregs in tolerant kidney transplant recipients (dated by TCRdb to between 2017 and 2020). The time point label corresponds to: blood sample drawn before combined kidney and bone marrow transplant. The library was obtained by the immunoSEQ multiplex PCR assay. TCRdb took this table from immuneACCESS and kept in-frame rearrangements with V and J called. Such tables lack part of the clones; where checked against another copy, unresolved V genes explain under half of the gap, and the rest is unexplained. The sample's own table lists 48,000 or so clones. Of the sample, roughly 0.85% is held by the ten largest clones. The material was CD4+ T cells from blood, obtained before the transplant. Receptor source: a human donor who received a combined kidney and bone marrow transplant.

On this clone itself: The CDR3 end lies 3 residues beyond the end of the read and is filled in from the germline J gene. V gene TRBV6-1 combines with J gene TRBJ1-5; no firm D call. CDR1 MNHNS and CDR2 SASEGT come from the germline V gene. V shed 1 base and J shed 5 bases, with 15 bases lying between them. The CDR3 has 16 amino acids. The CDR3 protein is CASSEGTRSIHQPQHF. The part of the CDR3 DNA that was read is TGTGCCAGCAGTGAAGGAACGAGGTCGATTCATCAGCCC.

As for this clone: The read ends 3 residues shy of where the CDR3 ends; the end is completed using the germline J gene. The chain carries TRBV18 and TRBJ2-7; 9 bases are shared with TRBD1. Trimming removed 5 bases from V and 5 bases from J; junction bases left unmatched: 4. CDR1 is KGHSH and CDR2 is LQKENI in the germline V gene. The CDR3 is made up of 13 amino acids. Here the CDR3 reads CASSTGQGNEQYF. The sequenced part of the CDR3 DNA is TGTGCCAGCTCAACGGGACAGGGTAACGAG.

Turning to this clone: Coverage ceases 3 residues before the CDR3 finishes, and the germline J gene fills in the end. The V call is TRBV2, the J call TRBJ1-1; D remains ambiguous. Germline values: CDR1 SNHLY, CDR2 FYNNEI. This CDR3 is 11 amino acids long. The V end was cut by 9 bases, the J end by 1 base, with 6 bases between. This CDR3 is CASEGNTEAFF. Partial CDR3 DNA: TGTGCCAGTGAGGGGAACACTGAA.

Details on this clone: The CDR3 end lies 3 residues beyond the end of the read and is filled in from the germline J gene. V usage is TRBV20-1 and J usage is TRBJ2-7; TRBD1 matches 9 bases. The CDR3 is made up of 14 amino acids. The J segment lost 6 bases and the V segment lost 2 bases, leaving 8 bases of the junction unmatched. Germline V gene lookup returns CDR1 DFQATT and CDR2 SNEGSKA (reference sequence). CDR3 amino acids: CSARPGQGLPEQYF. The sequenced part of the CDR3 DNA is TGCAGTGCTAGACCGGGACAGGGACTGCCCGAG.

A word on this clone: The read ends 3 residues shy of where the CDR3 ends; the end is completed using the germline J gene. This chain joins TRBV5-1 and TRBJ1-1; the D gene is possibly TRBD1 (6 bases). The CDR3 is made up of 16 amino acids. Germline V gives CDR1 SGHRS, CDR2 YFSETQ. Trimming took off 4 bases at V and 4 bases at J, with 20 bases between the two ends. This CDR3 reads CASSHTDSLRGTEAFF. CDR3 DNA, as far as it was read: TGCGCCAGCAGCCACACGGACAGCCTACGGGGCACTGAA.